What follows describes a single TCR beta chain. The ends were cut back, 6 bases at V and 5 bases at J, with 11 bases in the middle. This CDR3 has 13 residues. The sample is drawn from a study of T cell responses to AZD1222 COVID-19 vaccine. The table came from immunoSEQ multiplex PCR; TCRdb's copy has only in-frame clones and leaves some out. The data hold 90,000 to 110,000 clones, with approximately 88% observed a single time. The sequence was obtained from an adult in good health. This chain uses TRBV12-3 or TRBV12-4 with TRBJ1-5; D is possibly TRBD1 (5 bases). Sequences were derived from peripheral blood, sampled on day 0 of AZD1222 vaccination. CDR3 sequence: CASRPDRYQPQHF. CDR3 bases: TGTGCCAGCAGGCCTGACAGATATCAGCCCCAGCATTTT.